This T cell receptor (beta chain) was obtained from a study of regulatory T cells in long-lasting Graves disease. Turning to the study itself: Treatment with antithyroid drugs for over 5 years, together with positive TSH receptor antibodies, meant persistent Graves' disease.

The sample holds many counts of this clonotype. Time point in this sample: persistent/refractory GD, antithyroid drugs over 5 years with positive TRAb. Scientists built the TCR library using RNA that was extracted from PBMCs. The CDR3 runs 15 residues. J lost 6 bases, V lost 0 bases, and 3 bases had no gene match. Germline lookup yields CDR1 MNHEY and CDR2 SMNVEV (reference sequence). Assembly of TCR beta libraries relied on iRepertoire HTBI primers together with Arm-PCR of CDR3 regions. MiXCR, run by TCRdb on the multiplex PCR reads, gives a single entry per CDR3 protein. There are about 310,000 distinct CDR3 sequences in the sample; 20% to 25% occur only once, and roughly 50% lies in the top ten.

The TCR sequence derives from a female donor with Graves disease. V is TRBV27 and J is TRBJ2-5, with 11 bases fitting TRBD1. The sample consisted of peripheral blood mononuclear cells (PBMCs), taken when the disease was refractory, from a patient treated with antithyroid drugs. The CDR3 region has the DNA TGTGCCAGCAGTTTATCCGGGACAGGGGGTCAGACCCAGTACTTC. Its translation is CASSLSGTGGQTQYF.